This T cell receptor beta chain was sequenced in a study of shared clonotypes between healthy human individuals. About the research overall: Per donor, three plates held CD4 naive cells, three held CD4 memory, two held CD8 naive and one held CD8 memory.

The table came from immunoSEQ multiplex PCR; TCRdb's copy has only in-frame clones and leaves some out. The table has roughly 1,600,000 clones, about 98.5% seen once. CDR1 is SNHLY and CDR2 is FYNNEI in the germline V gene. V lost 6 bases, J lost 0 bases, and 12 bases lay in between. The length of the CDR3 is 14 residues. General observations from the study: When compared with the clonotypes that were shared by all four sorted-subset donors, the non-shared clonotypes turned out to have lower generation probabilities.

Notes on this clone: Its antigen is undetermined.

This receptor was taken from a young man in good health. Sequencing was done on a sample of naive CD4+ T cells sorted from blood. Specified subset: CD45RA+ positively selected. The chain recombines TRBV2 with TRBJ2-7; possible D gene TRBD1, 5 bases. CDR3 protein: CASRRGKSSYEQYF. The DNA of the CDR3 is TGTGCCAGCAGAAGGGGTAAGAGCTCCTACGAGCAGTACTTC.